The 21 T cell receptor beta chains reported below all come from one sample, sequenced in a study of OX40 agonist ivuxolimab in advanced cancers. This table comes from immunoSEQ multiplex PCR, and its TCRdb copy is limited to in-frame clones, with some not included. The sample includes just over 95,000 clones, approximately 86% of them seen just once. The starting material was CD4+ or CD8+ T cells sorted from blood, obtained in a trial of the OX40 agonist ivuxolimab. These receptors were taken from an adult with an advanced solid tumor such as melanoma, head and neck, liver or kidney cancer.

This clone was seen a few times. The chain has TRBV27 and TRBJ2-7, with 7 bases fitting TRBD1. Per germline, CDR1 MNHEY and CDR2 SMNVEV (reference sequence). CDR3 length: 12 residues. The CDR3 sequence: CADQGVSYEQYF. In nucleotides, the CDR3 is TGTGCTGACCAGGGGGTTTCCTACGAGCAGTACTTC.

The chain recombines TRBV25-1 with TRBJ1-2, with D possibly TRBD1 on 5 matching bases. The CDR3 sequence is 13 residues long. CDR1 and CDR2 from the germline V gene are MGHDK and SYGVNS. With 7 bases removed from V and 6 bases from J, the gap between germline ends came to 15 bases. CDR3 sequence (DNA): TGTGCCAGCAACCTCGGGGGTGTAGATGGCTACACCTTC. This sequence encodes CASNLGGVDGYTF.

The rearrangement joins TRBV11-3 to TRBJ2-5, with a possible D match to TRBD1 (6 bases). This CDR3 is built from 14 residues. V lost 5 bases and J lost 2, with 12 bases in between. The germline gives CDR1 SGHNT, CDR2 YENEEA. The CDR3 spells CASSLVGTQETQYF. The CDR3 DNA sequence: TGTGCCAGCAGCCTAGTCGGGACACAAGAGACCCAGTACTTC.

The chain employs TRBV11-3 and TRBJ1-3; D not resolved. Between the trimmed V and J ends, which lost 6 bases and 0 bases, there was a span of 12 bases. The germline gives CDR1 SGHNT, CDR2 YENEEA. The CDR3 extends over 15 amino acids. The DNA of the CDR3 is TGTGCCAGCAGTCACCTACAAACCTCTGGAAACACCATATATTTT. It yields the protein CASSHLQTSGNTIYF.

This chain links TRBV7-9 with TRBJ2-1, with a tentative D call TRBD1 (6 bases). Germline CDR1 SEHNR, CDR2 FQNEAQ (reference sequence). CDR3 length: 14 residues. V lost 1 base, J lost 4 bases, and 8 bases lay in between. CDR3 DNA sequence: TGTGCCAGCAGCTTAGATCAGGGGTACAATGAGCAGTTCTTC. Translation: CASSLDQGYNEQFF.

The V gene is TRBV5-8, the J gene TRBJ2-1, with TRBD1 as a possible D gene (6 bases). Trimming cost V 3 bases and J 5 bases, with 15 bases left between them. The germline CDR1 and CDR2 sequences are SGHTS and YDEGEE. The CDR3 has 15 amino acids. DNA for the CDR3: TGTGCCAGCAGCTCTCAGGGGCAGTGGGACAATGAGCAGTTCTTC. This gives the protein CASSSQGQWDNEQFF. Using reference TRBV5-8 and TRBJ2-1 for the parts outside the CDR3, the full variable domain is EAGVTQSPTHLIKTRGQQATLRCSPISGHTSVYWYQQALGLGLQFLLWYDEGEERNRGNFPPRFSGRQFPNYSSELNVNALELEDSALYLCASSSQGQWDNEQFFGPGTRLTVL.

The chain links TRBV7-9 to TRBJ2-2; TRBD2 aligns across 8 bases. V shed 5 bases and J 0 bases; nucleotides not matched to a gene: 2. Per germline, CDR1 SEHNR and CDR2 FQNEAQ (reference sequence). The CDR3 is 15 residues long. This CDR3 is CASSLLAANTGELFF. CDR3 in DNA: TGTGCCAGCAGCCTACTAGCGGCGAACACCGGGGAGCTGTTTTTT.

Of note for this clone: One end of the junction is discordant with germline, which a read error may explain. V and J are TRBV19 and TRBJ2-1; no clear D. Germline values: CDR1 LNHDA, CDR2 SQIVND (reference sequence). The CDR3 is made up of 15 amino acids. This chain's CDR3 is CASSIVAGSYNEQFF. CDR3 in DNA: TGTGCCAGTAGCATAGTCGCCGGCTCCTACAATGAGCAGTTCTTC.

This clone was detected only once. This chain joins TRBV19 and TRBJ2-5; D may be TRBD2 (5 bases). Trimming pared 9 bases from V and 5 bases from J, leaving 19 bases between. The CDR3 totals 14 residues. Germline CDR1 reads LNHDA; CDR2 reads SQIVND (reference sequence). The CDR3 nucleotides are TGTGCCAGGAAACCGGGAAATACCGGGGAGACCCAGTACTTC. Amino acid sequence: CARKPGNTGETQYF.

This rearrangement joins TRBV28 to TRBJ1-1, with a weak D call TRBD1 (5 bases). This CDR3 region has 17 residues. Trimming took 5 bases from V and 5 from J, leaving 24 bases between them. The V gene's germline CDR1 is MDHEN and CDR2 SYDVKM. The CDR3 DNA follows: TGTGCCAGCAGTCCCCCAGCGGTTACGGGGGATGTGACTGAAGCTTTCTTT. It translates to CASSPPAVTGDVTEAFF. The whole variable domain, remainder taken from reference TRBV28 and TRBJ1-1, is DVKVTQSSRYLVKRTGEKVFLECVQDMDHENMFWYRQDPGLGLRLIYFSYDVKMKEKGDIPEGYSVSREKKERFSLILESASTNQTSMYLCASSPPAVTGDVTEAFFGQGTRLTVV.

The genes are TRBV7-9 and TRBJ2-7; 10 positions match TRBD2. CDR3 length: 16 amino acids. Trimming took 5 bases from V and 2 from J; bases not matched to a gene: 9. In germline, CDR1 is SEHNR, CDR2 FQNEAQ (reference sequence). The CDR3: CASSPGSGRTPYEQYF. In DNA, the CDR3 is TGTGCCAGCAGCCCCGGTAGCGGGAGGACACCCTACGAGCAGTACTTC.

The chain is built from TRBV7-8 and TRBJ2-7; no clear D gene. The CDR3 is 14 amino acids. V gave up 1 base and J gave up 4 bases, with 11 bases separating them. Germline-derived CDR1 and CDR2 are SGHVS and FQNEAQ. The CDR3 here is CASSLEAVFYEQYF. The DNA of the CDR3 is TGTGCCAGCAGCTTAGAGGCAGTTTTTTACGAGCAGTACTTC.

The V and J genes are TRBV27 and TRBJ1-2; no reliable D call. Deletions cut 5 bases from V and 2 bases from J, with 9 bases between. This CDR3 has 13 residues. In germline, CDR1 is MNHEY, CDR2 SMNVEV (reference sequence). CDR3 sequence (DNA): TGTGCCAGCAGTCTGGACCGGAACTATGGCTACACCTTC. This translates into CASSLDRNYGYTF.

Details on this clone: Sequence at one end of the junction differs from germline and may be a read error. The rearrangement joins TRBV13 to TRBJ2-1; 8 nucleotides line up with TRBD2. Germline V lookup: CDR1 PRHDT, CDR2 FYEKMQ (reference sequence). The CDR3 runs to 18 residues. CDR3 nucleotides: TGTGCCAGCAGCATAGGCTCCATCCGGGGGGGCTCCTACAATGAGCAGTTCTTC. Encoded protein: CASSIGSIRGGSYNEQFF.

The J gene is TRBJ2-2, the V gene TRBV5-1, with 7 bases fitting TRBD1. Germline V CDR1 and CDR2: SGHRS, YFSETQ. The CDR3 extends over 15 amino acids. V lost 7 bases, J lost 4 bases, and 10 bases stayed unmatched. CDR3 bases: TGCGCCAGCTATTCCGGGACAGCAAGCACCGGGGAGCTGTTTTTT. It encodes CASYSGTASTGELFF.

The genes are TRBV5-7 and TRBJ2-7; 7 bases fit TRBD1. TRBV5-7 belongs to the ORF category, with a function that is uncertain. With V trimmed by 1 base and J by 1 base, 2 bases remained unmatched. There are 14 residues in the CDR3. CDR3: CASSLTGESYEQYF. CDR3 sequence (DNA): TGTGCCAGCAGCTTGACAGGGGAGTCCTACGAGCAGTACTTC.

The rearrangement joins TRBV7-9 to TRBJ2-3, with TRBD2 matching over 8 bases. Germline CDR1 reads SEHNR; CDR2 reads FQNEAQ (reference sequence). V was clipped by 5 bases and J by 5 bases; unmatched bases: 6. The CDR3 extends over 14 amino acids. The chain's CDR3 is CASSPPLAGDTQYF. For the CDR3, the DNA is TGTGCCAGCAGCCCCCCTCTAGCGGGAGATACGCAGTATTTT.

V usage is TRBV11-2 and J usage is TRBJ1-2, with unresolved D. The germline V gene encodes CDR1 SGHAT and CDR2 FQNNGV. The CDR3 is 14 residues long. Trimming cost V 1 base and J 6 bases, with 12 bases left between them. CDR3 region: CASSLVPTEHGYTF. The CDR3 DNA is TGTGCCAGCAGCTTAGTACCCACGGAACATGGCTACACCTTC. The variable domain in full, with the rest retrieved from reference TRBV11-2 and TRBJ1-2, is EAGVAQSPRYKIIEKRQSVAFWCNPISGHATLYWYQQILGQGPKLLIQFQNNGVVDDSQLPKDRFSAERLKGVDSTLKIQPAKLEDSAVYLCASSLVPTEHGYTFGSGTRLTVV.

The CDR3: CASSLLLAAGELFF. The CDR3, as DNA: TGTGCCAGCAGCTTACTACTAGCTGCCGGGGAGCTGTTTTTT. This chain connects TRBV7-2 to TRBJ2-2; possible D gene TRBD2, 6 bases. V lost 2 bases to trimming and J lost 6 bases, with 10 bases between them. This CDR3 comprises 14 residues. CDR1 and CDR2 (germline): SGHTA, FQGNSA.

The table lists this clone with a few counts. This chain joins TRBV2 and TRBJ2-5, with 7 bases matching TRBD2. The CDR3 consists of 14 residues. Germline loops: CDR1 SNHLY, CDR2 FYNNEI. The ends lost 2 bases at V and 3 bases at J; junction bases unmatched: 3. The CDR3: CASSERSGKETQYF. The CDR3 region has the DNA TGTGCCAGCAGTGAAAGAAGCGGGAAAGAGACCCAGTACTTC.

The V call is TRBV7-8, the J call TRBJ2-3; 9 bases are a match to TRBD2. Germline CDR1 is SGHVS and CDR2 is FQNEAQ. With V trimmed by 5 bases and J by 4 bases, 4 bases remained unmatched. This CDR3 has 14 amino acids. The CDR3 is CASSPRLAADTQYF. The CDR3 DNA reads TGTGCCAGCAGCCCGCGACTAGCGGCAGATACGCAGTATTTT.